One and the same sample provided the 10 T cell receptor beta chains below, sequenced in a study of intratumoral heterogeneity in liver cancer. Repertoires were generated with immunoSEQ multiplex PCR, while TCRdb's copy carries only in-frame clones and drops some. Counted here are 20,000 to 25,000 clones, just under 75% occurring once; the ten biggest clones make up 15% to 20%. Sequenced here: tumor-adjacent normal tissue, sampled before any cancer treatment. These receptors were taken from a woman between 65 and 79 years old with hepatocellular carcinoma.

This clone was recorded once. Additional DNA sequences in this sample encode the identical CDR3. This rearrangement joins TRBV27 to TRBJ1-2; D is undetermined. This CDR3 is 13 amino acids long. Trimming left V 2 bases short and J 2 bases short, with 6 bases between. Germline V CDR1 and CDR2: MNHEY, SMNVEV (reference sequence). The DNA for the CDR3 is TGTGCCAGCAGTTTAGAGGGAAACTATGGCTACACCTTC. Translated, it gives CASSLEGNYGYTF.

The chain uses TRBV9 and TRBJ1-2; D remains ambiguous. CDR3 length equals 11 residues. Germline CDR1 reads SGDLS; CDR2 reads YYNGEE. With 3 bases removed from V and 5 bases from J, the gap between germline ends came to 5 bases. The DNA for the CDR3 is TGTGCCAGCAGCGCCCTATATGGCTACACCTTC. Protein product: CASSALYGYTF.

The chain links TRBV18 to TRBJ1-2; 7 bases align to TRBD1. This CDR3 has 13 residues. Germline CDR1 KGHSH, CDR2 LQKENI. V shed 1 base, J shed 6 bases, and the junction held 2 bases outside the gene matches. The CDR3 loop reads CASSPQGADGYTF. In DNA, the CDR3 is TGTGCCAGCTCACCACAGGGGGCAGATGGCTACACCTTC. Filled out from reference TRBV18 and TRBJ1-2, the complete variable domain reads NAGVMQNPRHLVRRRGQEARLRCSPMKGHSHVYWYRQLPEEGLKFMVYLQKENIIDESGMPKERFSAEFPKEGPSILRIQQVVRGDSAAYFCASSPQGADGYTFGSGTRLTVV.

The CDR3, as DNA: TGTGCCACCAGTGATTTGTCGTCTAGCGAGGACTACGAGCAGTACTTC. This translates into CATSDLSSSEDYEQYF. The chain is built from TRBV24-1 and TRBJ2-7; TRBD2 might be the D (6 bases). Germline CDR1 reads KGHDR; CDR2 reads SFDVKD. This CDR3 comprises 16 residues. Trimming left V 0 bases short and J 3 bases short, with 14 bases between.

V and J are TRBV5-1 and TRBJ2-5; D gene unclear. The CDR3 spans 14 residues. The ends were cut back, 2 bases at V and 1 base at J, with 9 bases in the middle. CDR1 SGHRS and CDR2 YFSETQ come from the germline V gene. The CDR3 here is CASSFYGLQETQYF. Here the CDR3 DNA reads TGCGCCAGCAGCTTTTATGGGCTCCAAGAGACCCAGTACTTC.

V is TRBV19 and J is TRBJ2-2; possible D gene TRBD1, 6 bases. V lost 0 bases and J lost 6, with 8 bases in between. CDR3 length: 14 amino acids. The germline CDR1 and CDR2 sequences are LNHDA and SQIVND (reference sequence). CDR3 sequence: CASSIDEGAGELFF. The CDR3, as DNA: TGTGCCAGTAGTATAGATGAGGGGGCCGGGGAGCTGTTTTTT.

This chain joins TRBV6-5 and TRBJ1-5; D unclear. The V gene lost 2 bases and the J gene lost 5 bases, with 7 bases spanning the gap. Germline assignment: CDR1 MNHEY and CDR2 SVGAGI. The length of the CDR3 is 13 residues. For the CDR3, the DNA is TGTGCCAGCAGTTACAAGAGGGATCAGCCCCAGCATTTT. It translates to CASSYKRDQPQHF.

The chain combines TRBV15 with TRBJ2-5, with D possibly being TRBD2 (6 bases). V lost 0 bases and J 5 bases, leaving 13 bases between the germline ends. CDR1 is LNHNV, CDR2 YYDKDF, per germline (reference sequence). The length of the CDR3 is 15 residues. The CDR3 region has the DNA TGTGCCACCAGCAGAGACGCGGGAAGAGGGGAGACCCAGTACTTC. Translated: CATSRDAGRGETQYF.

The chain carries TRBV10-3 and TRBJ1-2; tentatively, D is TRBD1 (5 bases). This CDR3 has 14 residues. Per germline, CDR1 ENHRY and CDR2 SYGVKD. The V gene lost 0 bases and the J gene lost 7 bases, with 12 bases spanning the gap. DNA for the CDR3: TGTGCCATCAGTGAGTCGAGAGGGGCCGGTGGCTACACCTTC. Translation: CAISESRGAGGYTF.

V usage is TRBV28 and J usage is TRBJ2-7; 7 bases fit TRBD1. Germline CDR1 reads MDHEN; CDR2 reads SYDVKM. The CDR3 totals 16 residues. J lost 10 bases, V lost 5 bases, and 20 bases had no gene match. CDR3 region: CASSPLRDSYPLVQYF. The CDR3 DNA follows: TGTGCCAGCAGTCCCCTCCGGGACAGCTATCCCCTTGTTCAGTACTTC.